These 9 T cell receptor beta chains were sequenced from one sample in a study of cytomegalovirus exposure and HLA in healthy donors. The PCR employed 60 Vbeta primers together with 13 Jbeta primers. Assay used: immunoSEQ multiplex PCR; TCRdb lists only in-frame clones, some missing. The sample includes 50,000 or so clones, roughly four fifths of them seen just once. The sequencing sample was made of PBMCs. Receptors originate from a boy younger than 18 in good health and CMV-seropositive.

The chain uses TRBV7-8 and TRBJ2-7; tentatively, D is TRBD2 (5 bases). The CDR3 extends over 13 amino acids. Germline V CDR1 and CDR2: SGHVS, FQNEAQ. Trimming left V 3 bases short and J 6 bases short, with 12 bases between. The CDR3 nucleotides read TGTGCCAGCAGCTTCACCACGGGGAGCGAGCAGTACTTC. Its protein is CASSFTTGSEQYF.

The chain uses TRBV19 and TRBJ2-5, with a tentative D call TRBD2 (6 bases). The V gene lost 4 bases and the J gene lost 1 base, with 7 bases spanning the gap. Germline V gene data show CDR1 as LNHDA and CDR2 as SQIVND (reference sequence). The CDR3 consists of 13 residues. CDR3 sequence reads: CASSRGVQETQYF. In DNA, the CDR3 is TGTGCCAGTAGTAGGGGGGTCCAAGAGACCCAGTACTTC.

The chain couples TRBV7-2 to TRBJ1-5, with no clear D. Germline lookup yields CDR1 SGHTA and CDR2 FQGNSA. V was cut by 1 base and J by 5 bases, with 6 bases left in between. This CDR3 comprises 13 residues. In nucleotides, the CDR3 is TGTGCCAGCAGCTTAGGCGGAGATCAGCCCCAGCATTTT. This encodes CASSLGGDQPQHF.

V gene TRBV5-4 combines with J gene TRBJ1-1; a possible D gene is TRBD1 (5 bases). Trimming took off 5 bases at V and 4 bases at J, with 18 bases between the two ends. CDR1 is SGHNT and CDR2 is YYREEE in the germline V gene (reference sequence). There are 15 residues in the CDR3. The CDR3 DNA reads TGTGCCAGCAGATTAAAGACGGACATTTCCACTGAAGCTTTCTTT. The encoded protein is CASRLKTDISTEAFF.

This clone was observed a few times. The J gene is TRBJ2-6, the V gene TRBV4-1; 8 nucleotides match TRBD1. After removal of 4 bases from V and 0 bases from J, the junction contained 5 bases not matched to a gene. The CDR3 loop spans 17 amino acids. Germline-derived CDR1 and CDR2 are MGHRA and YSYEKL. The CDR3 DNA is TGCGCCAGCAGCCCTGACAGGGGACCCTCTGGGGCCAACGTCCTGACTTTC. Amino acid sequence: CASSPDRGPSGANVLTF.

This chain connects TRBV4-1 to TRBJ2-1; 7 nucleotides match TRBD2. V lost 0 bases to trimming and J lost 6 bases; unmatched junction nucleotides: 5. The CDR3 totals 15 residues. The germline V gene has CDR1 MGHRA and CDR2 YSYEKL. CDR3 sequence: CASSQDGGGPNEQFF. In DNA form, the CDR3 reads TGCGCCAGCAGCCAAGATGGGGGGGGTCCCAATGAGCAGTTCTTC.

The rearrangement joins TRBV4-1 to TRBJ1-2, with D possibly being TRBD1 (5 bases). V lost 1 base to trimming and J lost 3 bases, with 18 bases between them. The CDR3 runs to 17 residues. Germline CDR1 MGHRA, CDR2 YSYEKL. In DNA, the CDR3 is TGCGCCAGCAGCCAAGGGGTCTTAAGGGGAAAGGACTATGGCTACACCTTC. Its protein product is CASSQGVLRGKDYGYTF.

The V call is TRBV7-9, the J call TRBJ1-4; TRBD1 might be the D (6 bases). V gave up 5 bases and J gave up 6 bases, with 13 bases separating them. CDR1 is SEHNR and CDR2 is FQNEAQ in the germline V gene (reference sequence). The CDR3 loop spans 14 amino acids. The CDR3 nucleotides are TGTGCCAGCAGCATTGTGACAGGACATGAAAAACTGTTTTTT. Amino acids: CASSIVTGHEKLFF.

This sequence joins TRBV5-6 and TRBJ2-3; TRBD2 might be the D (6 bases). Trimming left V 2 bases short and J 6 bases short, with 22 bases between. The CDR3 is made up of 17 amino acids. From germline, CDR1 is SGHDT and CDR2 YYEEEE. CDR3 amino acids: CASSLGGTPGAHDTQYF. CDR3 in DNA: TGTGCCAGCAGCTTAGGTGGGACTCCCGGAGCCCATGATACGCAGTATTTT.